The source of this T cell receptor (beta chain) is a study of blood T cell repertoires in COVID-19. Whole-study context: Samples representing acute and convalescent COVID-19 were sourced from the United States, Italy and Spain. Sources were T cells, B-cell-depleted T cells, or PBMCs; the material itself was cDNA or gDNA.

As originally analysed: Quantification of nucleated cells was approximated via reference gene primer amplification. The protocol was immunoSEQ multiplex PCR, while the TCRdb copy is restricted to in-frame clones and leaves out a portion. V, J and clone size are those of that table, while D and trimming were read from the DNA. The data hold 150,000 to 200,000 clones, with more than 75% observed a single time. Germline values: CDR1 MGHRA, CDR2 YSYEKL. The CDR3 has 16 amino acids. V shed 0 bases and J 5 bases; nucleotides not matched to a gene: 7. Seattle participants joined during active infection and were tracked over time. This clone appeared a few times.

The sequencing sample was made of peripheral blood. The V gene is TRBV4-1, the J gene TRBJ2-1; 7 bases are shared with TRBD1. The receptor was derived from an older woman with COVID-19, enrolled during active disease. Here the CDR3 DNA reads TGCGCCAGCAGCCAAGATCCGACAGGGCTTCACAATGAGCAGTTCTTC. Amino acid sequence: CASSQDPTGLHNEQFF.